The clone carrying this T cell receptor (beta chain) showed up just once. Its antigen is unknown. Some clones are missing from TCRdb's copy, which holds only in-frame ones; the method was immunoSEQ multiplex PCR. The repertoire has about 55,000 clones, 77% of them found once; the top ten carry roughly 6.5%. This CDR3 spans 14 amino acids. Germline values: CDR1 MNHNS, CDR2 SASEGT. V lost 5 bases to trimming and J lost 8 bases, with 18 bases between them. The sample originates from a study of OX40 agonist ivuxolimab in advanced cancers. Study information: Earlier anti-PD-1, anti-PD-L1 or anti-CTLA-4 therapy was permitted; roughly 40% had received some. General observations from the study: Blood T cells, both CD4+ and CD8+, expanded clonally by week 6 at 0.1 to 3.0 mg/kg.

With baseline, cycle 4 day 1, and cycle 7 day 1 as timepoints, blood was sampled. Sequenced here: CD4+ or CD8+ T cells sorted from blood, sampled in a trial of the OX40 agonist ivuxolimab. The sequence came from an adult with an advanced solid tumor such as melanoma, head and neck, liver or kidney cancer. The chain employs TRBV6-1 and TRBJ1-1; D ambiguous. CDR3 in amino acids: CASSMAVPMREAFF. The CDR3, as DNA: TGTGCCAGCAGTATGGCGGTGCCGATGCGGGAAGCTTTCTTT.